This is a list of T cell receptor beta chains from one sample in a study of blood T cell repertoires in COVID-19. Profiled with immunoSEQ multiplex PCR; TCRdb holds only in-frame clones, not every one. The sample contains roughly 140,000 clones, 80% of which appear only once. Source material: peripheral blood. All receptors derive from a woman aged 45-65 years with acute or convalescent COVID-19. Both conserved end residues are part of each CDR3. A D gene is named only where the DNA matches it firmly. Rows give clone size only sometimes, using once, few, many, or a class for an expanded clone.

v_call: TRBV4-3
d_call: TRBD1
j_call: TRBJ2-7
clone_size: NA
cdr3_aa: CASSLGTGEYEQYF
cdr3_nt: TGCGCCAGCAGCCTCGGGACAGGGGAGTACGAGCAGTACTTC

v_call: TRBV7-2
d_call: NA
j_call: TRBJ2-7
clone_size: once
cdr3_aa: CASSLGRVEGEQYF
cdr3_nt: TGTGCCAGCAGCTTGGGCAGGGTAGAAGGCGAGCAGTACTTC

v_call: TRBV19
d_call: NA
j_call: TRBJ2-3
clone_size: NA
cdr3_aa: CASSKETWGGSGDTQYF
cdr3_nt: TGTGCCAGTAGTAAAGAGACATGGGGCGGATCCGGAGATACGCAGTATTTT

v_call: TRBV3-1/TRBV3-2
d_call: TRBD1
j_call: TRBJ1-4
clone_size: NA
cdr3_aa: CASSLGQVGEKLFF
cdr3_nt: TGTGCCAGCAGCCTGGGACAGGTCGGAGAAAAACTGTTTTTT

v_call: TRBV6-5
d_call: NA
j_call: TRBJ1-1
clone_size: once
cdr3_aa: CASIRQTEAFF
cdr3_nt: TGTGCCAGCATTAGACAGACTGAAGCTTTCTTT

v_call: TRBV19
d_call: TRBD2
j_call: TRBJ2-2
clone_size: NA
cdr3_aa: CASTPAGANTGELFF
cdr3_nt: TGTGCCAGTACACCAGCGGGGGCAAACACCGGGGAGCTGTTTTTT

v_call: TRBV7-6
d_call: NA
j_call: TRBJ1-5
clone_size: NA
cdr3_aa: CASSLGTGNQPQHF
cdr3_nt: TGTGCCAGCAGCTTAGGAACGGGTAATCAGCCCCAGCATTTT

v_call: TRBV9
d_call: NA
j_call: TRBJ1-6
clone_size: NA
cdr3_aa: CASSQGQKSYNSPLHF
cdr3_nt: TGTGCCAGCTCCCAGGGGCAGAAATCTTATAATTCACCCCTCCACTTT

v_call: TRBV7-9
d_call: NA
j_call: TRBJ2-3
clone_size: NA
cdr3_aa: CASSLFQGRDTQYF
cdr3_nt: TGTGCCAGCAGCTTATTCCAGGGAAGGGATACGCAGTATTTT

v_call: TRBV24-1
d_call: TRBD1
j_call: TRBJ1-1
clone_size: NA
cdr3_aa: CATSDPGGRKSEAFF
cdr3_nt: TGTGCCACCAGTGATCCAGGGGGCCGGAAATCTGAAGCTTTCTTT

v_call: TRBV6-5
d_call: NA
j_call: TRBJ1-1
clone_size: NA
cdr3_aa: CAVHLNTEAFF
cdr3_nt: TGTGCCGTCCACTTGAACACTGAAGCTTTCTTT

v_call: TRBV5-6
d_call: TRBD2
j_call: TRBJ2-7
clone_size: NA
cdr3_aa: CASSPMRGGGSFSYEQYF
cdr3_nt: TGTGCCAGCAGCCCTATGCGGGGGGGAGGGTCCTTCTCCTACGAGCAGTACTTC

v_call: TRBV14
d_call: NA
j_call: TRBJ1-5
clone_size: NA
cdr3_aa: CASSQDSPDGGKVGQPQHF
cdr3_nt: TGTGCCAGCAGCCAAGATAGCCCTGACGGGGGGAAAGTAGGCCAGCCCCAGCATTTT

v_call: TRBV18
d_call: TRBD1
j_call: TRBJ1-6
clone_size: once
cdr3_aa: CASSQEGAFNSPLHF
cdr3_nt: TGTGCCAGCTCACAAGAGGGGGCCTTCAATTCACCCCTCCACTTT

v_call: TRBV5-5
d_call: TRBD1
j_call: TRBJ1-2
clone_size: NA
cdr3_aa: CASSLEKPGQGFFADGYTF
cdr3_nt: TGTGCCAGCAGCTTGGAAAAACCGGGACAGGGATTTTTTGCGGATGGCTACACCTTC

v_call: TRBV5-4
d_call: NA
j_call: TRBJ2-3
clone_size: NA
cdr3_aa: CASSPSAFSGPDTQYF
cdr3_nt: TGTGCCAGCAGTCCCTCCGCTTTCAGTGGTCCAGATACGCAGTATTTT

v_call: TRBV3-1/TRBV3-2
d_call: NA
j_call: TRBJ2-7
clone_size: NA
cdr3_aa: CASSQFNYEQYF
cdr3_nt: TGTGCCAGCAGCCAATTTAACTACGAGCAGTACTTC

v_call: TRBV27
d_call: NA
j_call: TRBJ2-3
clone_size: NA
cdr3_aa: CASSSDSTDTQYF
cdr3_nt: TGTGCCAGCAGTTCCGACTCTACAGATACGCAGTATTTT

v_call: TRBV6-5
d_call: NA
j_call: TRBJ2-1
clone_size: NA
cdr3_aa: CASRGQGGYNEQFF
cdr3_nt: TGTGCCAGCCGCGGGCAGGGGGGCTACAATGAGCAGTTCTTC

v_call: TRBV13
d_call: TRBD1
j_call: TRBJ2-3
clone_size: NA
cdr3_aa: CASSSLRMDRGVADTQYF
cdr3_nt: TGTGCCAGCAGCTCGCTAAGAATGGACAGGGGAGTTGCAGATACGCAGTATTTT

v_call: TRBV7-3
d_call: TRBD1
j_call: TRBJ2-6
clone_size: NA
cdr3_aa: CASSLVRGDSSSGANVLTF
cdr3_nt: TGTGCCAGCAGCTTAGTCCGAGGGGACAGCTCATCTGGGGCCAACGTCCTGACTTTC

v_call: TRBV18
d_call: TRBD1
j_call: TRBJ1-1
clone_size: NA
cdr3_aa: CASSPTGGTEAFF
cdr3_nt: TGTGCCAGCTCACCAACAGGGGGCACTGAAGCTTTCTTT

v_call: TRBV19
d_call: TRBD1
j_call: TRBJ1-1
clone_size: NA
cdr3_aa: CASSIGDRSSEAFF
cdr3_nt: TGTGCCAGTAGTATAGGGGACAGGTCGAGTGAAGCTTTCTTT

v_call: TRBV3-1/TRBV3-2
d_call: NA
j_call: TRBJ1-4
clone_size: NA
cdr3_aa: CASSQGPQEKLFF
cdr3_nt: TGTGCCAGCAGCCAAGGTCCACAGGAAAAACTGTTTTTT

v_call: TRBV19
d_call: NA
j_call: TRBJ1-5
clone_size: NA
cdr3_aa: CASNLQSPSNQPQHF
cdr3_nt: TGTGCCAGTAACTTACAGTCTCCGAGCAATCAGCCCCAGCATTTT

v_call: TRBV7-3
d_call: NA
j_call: TRBJ2-3
clone_size: NA
cdr3_aa: CASSQDRSVDTQYF
cdr3_nt: TGTGCCAGCAGCCAAGACAGGTCCGTCGATACGCAGTATTTT

v_call: TRBV5-6
d_call: TRBD1
j_call: TRBJ1-4
clone_size: NA
cdr3_aa: CASNFRAGQGVEKLFF
cdr3_nt: TGTGCCAGCAACTTCCGGGCGGGACAGGGAGTTGAAAAACTGTTTTTT

v_call: TRBV11-2
d_call: TRBD1
j_call: TRBJ2-6
clone_size: NA
cdr3_aa: CASGGQAFLGPSF
cdr3_nt: TGTGCCAGCGGGGGACAGGCCTTCCTCGGCCCTTCTTTC

v_call: TRBV28
d_call: TRBD1
j_call: TRBJ2-6
clone_size: NA
cdr3_aa: CATRQGPSTGANVLTF
cdr3_nt: TGTGCCACCAGACAGGGACCTTCGACTGGGGCCAACGTCCTGACTTTC

v_call: TRBV19
d_call: NA
j_call: TRBJ1-5
clone_size: NA
cdr3_aa: CASSMGPLNQPQHF
cdr3_nt: TGTGCCAGTAGTATGGGGCCGCTCAATCAGCCCCAGCATTTT

v_call: TRBV12-3/TRBV12-4
d_call: NA
j_call: TRBJ2-7
clone_size: NA
cdr3_aa: CASSLGRRLQYF
cdr3_nt: TGTGCCAGCAGTTTAGGACGGAGGTTACAGTACTTC

v_call: TRBV10-2
d_call: TRBD2
j_call: TRBJ2-2
clone_size: NA
cdr3_aa: CASSQLAGVTGELFF
cdr3_nt: TGCGCCAGCAGCCAATTAGCGGGGGTTACCGGGGAGCTGTTTTTT

v_call: TRBV6-4
d_call: NA
j_call: TRBJ2-7
clone_size: NA
cdr3_aa: CASRVQEQYF
cdr3_nt: TGTGCCAGCAGGGTCCAGGAGCAGTACTTC

v_call: TRBV7-6
d_call: NA
j_call: TRBJ2-7
clone_size: NA
cdr3_aa: CASSSTTGYEQYF
cdr3_nt: TGTGCCAGCAGCTCCACGACTGGCTACGAGCAGTACTTC

v_call: TRBV29-1
d_call: NA
j_call: TRBJ1-1
clone_size: NA
cdr3_aa: CSVGAAATVNTEAFF
cdr3_nt: TGCAGCGTTGGAGCAGCCGCGACAGTGAACACTGAAGCTTTCTTT

v_call: TRBV9
d_call: NA
j_call: TRBJ2-1
clone_size: once
cdr3_aa: CASSVGQGNNEQFF
cdr3_nt: TGTGCCAGCAGCGTAGGTCAGGGGAATAATGAGCAGTTCTTC

v_call: TRBV19
d_call: NA
j_call: TRBJ2-3
clone_size: once
cdr3_aa: CASSPSYDTQYF
cdr3_nt: TGTGCCAGTAGTCCTAGCTACGATACGCAGTATTTT

v_call: TRBV18
d_call: NA
j_call: TRBJ2-2
clone_size: NA
cdr3_aa: CASSPRQDDTGELFF
cdr3_nt: TGTGCCAGCTCACCCCGACAAGACGACACCGGGGAGCTGTTTTTT

v_call: TRBV7-2
d_call: NA
j_call: TRBJ1-3
clone_size: NA
cdr3_aa: CASSLATENTIYF
cdr3_nt: TGTGCCAGCAGCTTAGCGACGGAGAACACCATATATTTT

v_call: TRBV7-8
d_call: TRBD1
j_call: TRBJ1-1
clone_size: NA
cdr3_aa: CASSLRTGRTEAFF
cdr3_nt: TGTGCCAGCAGCCTACGGACAGGTCGGACTGAAGCTTTCTTT

v_call: TRBV28
d_call: TRBD1
j_call: TRBJ2-1
clone_size: NA
cdr3_aa: CASSSPGQGGSYNEQFF
cdr3_nt: TGTGCCAGCAGTTCTCCGGGACAGGGGGGCTCTTACAATGAGCAGTTCTTC

v_call: TRBV6-2/TRBV6-3
d_call: TRBD1
j_call: TRBJ1-2
clone_size: NA
cdr3_aa: CASSHRGSGYTF
cdr3_nt: TGTGCCAGCAGTCACAGGGGAAGTGGCTACACCTTC

v_call: TRBV7-6
d_call: NA
j_call: TRBJ2-1
clone_size: NA
cdr3_aa: CASSLAPLGAENEQFF
cdr3_nt: TGTGCCAGCAGCTTAGCGCCCCTGGGGGCGGAAAATGAGCAGTTCTTC

v_call: TRBV13
d_call: TRBD1
j_call: TRBJ1-1
clone_size: NA
cdr3_aa: CASSLKNSWDREAFF
cdr3_nt: TGTGCCAGCAGCCTAAAAAACAGCTGGGACAGAGAAGCTTTCTTT

v_call: TRBV27
d_call: NA
j_call: TRBJ2-1
clone_size: few
cdr3_aa: CASSSQGSSYNEQFF
cdr3_nt: TGTGCCAGCAGTTCCCAGGGTAGCTCCTACAATGAGCAGTTCTTC

v_call: TRBV7-6
d_call: TRBD1
j_call: TRBJ1-6
clone_size: NA
cdr3_aa: CASSATTGGGSGPLHF
cdr3_nt: TGTGCCAGCAGCGCCACGACAGGGGGCGGGAGCGGACCCCTCCACTTT

v_call: TRBV11-2
d_call: TRBD2
j_call: TRBJ2-1
clone_size: NA
cdr3_aa: CATTAGGGNEQFF
cdr3_nt: TGTGCCACTACAGCGGGGGGCGGCAATGAGCAGTTCTTC

v_call: TRBV6-6
d_call: NA
j_call: TRBJ1-5
clone_size: NA
cdr3_aa: CASTLSGGWEPQHF
cdr3_nt: TGTGCCAGCACCCTTAGTGGGGGGTGGGAGCCCCAGCATTTT

v_call: TRBV27
d_call: TRBD2
j_call: TRBJ2-1
clone_size: NA
cdr3_aa: CASSPELTSGELNEQFF
cdr3_nt: TGTGCCAGCAGTCCCGAGCTCACTAGCGGGGAATTAAATGAGCAGTTCTTC

v_call: TRBV3-1/TRBV3-2
d_call: TRBD2
j_call: TRBJ2-5
clone_size: NA
cdr3_aa: CASSQTFSGYQETQYF
cdr3_nt: TGTGCCAGCAGCCAAACTTTTAGCGGGTACCAAGAGACCCAGTACTTC

v_call: TRBV6-6
d_call: NA
j_call: TRBJ1-2
clone_size: NA
cdr3_aa: CASSDLGTLIF
cdr3_nt: TGTGCCAGCAGCGACCTGGGGACTCTAATCTTC

v_call: TRBV12-3/TRBV12-4
d_call: NA
j_call: TRBJ1-2
clone_size: NA
cdr3_aa: CASSPKGSGYTF
cdr3_nt: TGTGCCAGCAGTCCAAAGGGGTCGGGCTACACCTTC

v_call: TRBV4-3
d_call: NA
j_call: TRBJ1-2
clone_size: few
cdr3_aa: CASSQGGDGYTF
cdr3_nt: TGCGCCAGCAGCCAAGGAGGCGATGGCTACACCTTC

v_call: TRBV4-3
d_call: NA
j_call: TRBJ2-3
clone_size: NA
cdr3_aa: CASSQDGYGGGITDTQYF
cdr3_nt: TGCGCCAGCAGCCAAGATGGATACGGCGGGGGCATCACAGATACGCAGTATTTT

v_call: TRBV4-2
d_call: NA
j_call: TRBJ1-1
clone_size: NA
cdr3_aa: CASSQGGEEAFF
cdr3_nt: TGTGCCAGCAGCCAAGGGGGGGAAGAAGCTTTCTTT